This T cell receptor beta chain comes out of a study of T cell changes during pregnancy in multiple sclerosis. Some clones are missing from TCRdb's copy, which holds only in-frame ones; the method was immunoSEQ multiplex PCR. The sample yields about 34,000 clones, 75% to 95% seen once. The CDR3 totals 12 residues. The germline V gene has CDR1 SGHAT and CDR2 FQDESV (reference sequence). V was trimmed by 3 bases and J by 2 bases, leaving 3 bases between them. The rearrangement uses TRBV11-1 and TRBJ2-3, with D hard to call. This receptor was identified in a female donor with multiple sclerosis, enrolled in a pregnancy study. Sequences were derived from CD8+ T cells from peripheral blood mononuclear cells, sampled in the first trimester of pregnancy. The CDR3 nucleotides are TGTGCCAGCAGCTTGTACACAGATACGCAGTATTTT. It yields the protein CASSLYTDTQYF.